This T cell receptor (beta chain) is drawn from a study of T-cell reconstitution after alpha-beta-depleted transplantation in children. As it was prepared, the TCRbeta library received unique molecular identifiers. TCRdb called the PCR reads again in MiXCR, with one record for every CDR3 protein. Among hundreds of thousands of distinct CDR3 sequences listed, approximately 14% were seen once. Germline V lookup: CDR1 SGDLS, CDR2 YYNGEE. Losses at the gene ends were 0 bases for V and 7 bases for J; bases not matched to a gene: 4. There are 14 residues in the CDR3. Sequencing used PBMCs, obtained before TCRalphabeta/CD19-depleted stem cell transplant. The V call is TRBV9, the J call TRBJ2-1; TRBD2 matches at 7 bases. This TCR came from a girl aged 2 to 9 with congenital amegakaryocytic thrombocytopenia, due to receive a stem cell transplant. Here the CDR3 DNA reads TGTGCCAGCAGCGTAGATGTAGCGGGTAATGAGCAGTTCTTC. This translates into CASSVDVAGNEQFF.